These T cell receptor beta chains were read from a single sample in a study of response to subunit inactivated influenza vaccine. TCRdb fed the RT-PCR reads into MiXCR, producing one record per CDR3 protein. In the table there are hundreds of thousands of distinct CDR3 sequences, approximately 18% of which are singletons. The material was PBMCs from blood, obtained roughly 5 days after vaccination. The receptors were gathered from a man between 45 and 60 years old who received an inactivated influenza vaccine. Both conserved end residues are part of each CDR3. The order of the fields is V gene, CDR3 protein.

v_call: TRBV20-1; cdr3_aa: CSATITGTGAYSPLHF
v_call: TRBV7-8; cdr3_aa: CASSLVGPKYNEQFF
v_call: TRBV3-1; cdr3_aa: CASSQPGLAGTDTQYF
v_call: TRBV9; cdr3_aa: CASSVVGGGYTF
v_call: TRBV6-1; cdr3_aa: CASVGTLSRETQYF
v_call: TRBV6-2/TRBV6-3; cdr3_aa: CASSDGTPVDYGYTF
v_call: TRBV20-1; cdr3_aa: CSARVSPNSNQPQHF
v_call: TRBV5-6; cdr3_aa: CASSLGRGGSHEQYF
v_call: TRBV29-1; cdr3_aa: CSVEDNSPYGYTF
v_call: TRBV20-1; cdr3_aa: CSASQLAGAGSYEQYF
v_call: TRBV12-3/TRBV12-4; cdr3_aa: CASSTRQGARGYTF
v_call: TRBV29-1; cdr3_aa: CSVEWDTGVVLEQFF
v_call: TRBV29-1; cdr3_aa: CSGYRGPLNTEAFF
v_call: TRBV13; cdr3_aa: CASSFASGNEQFF
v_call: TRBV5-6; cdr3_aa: CASSLLGQGVDTQYF
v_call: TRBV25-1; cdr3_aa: CASSEEGGLQETQYF
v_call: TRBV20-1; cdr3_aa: CSAPALGEAFF
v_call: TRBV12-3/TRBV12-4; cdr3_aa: CASTFKAGGPYNEQFF
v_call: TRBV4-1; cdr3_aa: CASSQGTSVTGELFF
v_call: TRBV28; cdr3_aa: CASSTRGAEQYF
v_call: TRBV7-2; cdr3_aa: CASSLNAGGTYNEQFF
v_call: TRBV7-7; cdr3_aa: CASSRGLAGLGDEQFF
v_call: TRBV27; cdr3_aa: CASSFLARGWYNEQFF
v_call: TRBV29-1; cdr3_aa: CSTLGGGDGYTF
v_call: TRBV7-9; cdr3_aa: CASSFGEGKTQYF
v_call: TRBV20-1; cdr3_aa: CSARPLQGFSEQYF
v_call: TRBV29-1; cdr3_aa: CSVTGEVLYGYTF
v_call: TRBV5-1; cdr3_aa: CASRLGYRDSLWDTQYF
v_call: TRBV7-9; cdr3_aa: CASSGGLNGLTGELFF
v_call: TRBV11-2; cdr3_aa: CASSLPYRDRGYYEQYF
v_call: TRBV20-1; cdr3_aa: CSAANGEEYEQYF
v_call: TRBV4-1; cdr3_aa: CASSQNDRAKWPQHF
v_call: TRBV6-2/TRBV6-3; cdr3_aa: CASSSYSYTGELFF
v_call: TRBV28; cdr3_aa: CASTERGNSYNEQFF
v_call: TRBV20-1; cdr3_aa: CSARVFAGPSNSPLHF
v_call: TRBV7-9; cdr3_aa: CASSWGTTSPGELFF
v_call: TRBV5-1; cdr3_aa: CASSQKRSTDTQYF
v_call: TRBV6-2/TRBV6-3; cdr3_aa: CASSYSTGRNQPQHF
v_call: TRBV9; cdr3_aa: CASSPYSTANTEAFF
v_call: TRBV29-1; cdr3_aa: CSVLAGVAGELFF
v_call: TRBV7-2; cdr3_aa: CASSPPPSSYEQYF
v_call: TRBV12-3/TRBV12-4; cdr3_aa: CASRTGQAKNIQYF
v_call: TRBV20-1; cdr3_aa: CSARTGQAHLGSSYEQYF
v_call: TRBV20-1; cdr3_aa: CSARALIGRYEQYF
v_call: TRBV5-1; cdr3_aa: CASSPEDRGLSYEQYF
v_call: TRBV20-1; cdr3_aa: CSARGSVKGRAFF
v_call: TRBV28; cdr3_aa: CASIGGGQGYEQYF
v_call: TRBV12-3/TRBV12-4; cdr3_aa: CASSSHYQETQYF
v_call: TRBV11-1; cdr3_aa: CASSYSRVTEAFF
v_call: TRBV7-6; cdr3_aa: CASSLESAGEQYF
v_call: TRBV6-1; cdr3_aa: CASSPHGQGYGNTIYF
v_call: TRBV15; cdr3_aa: CATSRGAGTIQETQYF
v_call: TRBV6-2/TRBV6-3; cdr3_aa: CASSYPTGTGSEQFF